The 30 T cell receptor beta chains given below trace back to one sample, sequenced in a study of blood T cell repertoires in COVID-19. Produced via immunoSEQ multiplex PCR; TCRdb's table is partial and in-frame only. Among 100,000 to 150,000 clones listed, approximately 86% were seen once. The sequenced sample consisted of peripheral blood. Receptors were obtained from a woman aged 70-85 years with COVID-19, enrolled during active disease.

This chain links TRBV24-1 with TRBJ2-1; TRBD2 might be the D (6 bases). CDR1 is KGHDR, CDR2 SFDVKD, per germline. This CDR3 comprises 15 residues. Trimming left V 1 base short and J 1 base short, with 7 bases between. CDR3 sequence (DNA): TGTGCCACCAGTGATTTCGGGAGATCCTACAATGAGCAGTTCTTC. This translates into CATSDFGRSYNEQFF.

The DNA of the CDR3 is TGTGCCAGTAGTCCTGGGAGCTCCTATAATTCACCCCTCCACTTT. As protein: CASSPGSSYNSPLHF. The chain employs TRBV19 and TRBJ1-6; D uncertain. This CDR3 is built from 15 residues. V lost 5 bases and J 0 bases, leaving 8 bases between the germline ends. Germline loops: CDR1 LNHDA, CDR2 SQIVND (reference sequence).

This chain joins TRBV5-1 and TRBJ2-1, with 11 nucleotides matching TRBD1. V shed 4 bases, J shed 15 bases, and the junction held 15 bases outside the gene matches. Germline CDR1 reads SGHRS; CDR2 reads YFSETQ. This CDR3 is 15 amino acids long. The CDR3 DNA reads TGCGCCAGCAGCCCGGGGACAGGGGGGCGAAGGTTAGGGTTCTTC. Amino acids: CASSPGTGGRRLGFF.

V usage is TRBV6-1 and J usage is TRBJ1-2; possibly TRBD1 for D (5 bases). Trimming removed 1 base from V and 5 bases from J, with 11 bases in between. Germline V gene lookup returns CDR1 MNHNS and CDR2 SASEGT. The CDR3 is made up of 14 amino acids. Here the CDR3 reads CASSEGGVSYGYTF. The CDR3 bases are TGTGCCAGCAGTGAAGGGGGCGTTTCTTATGGCTACACCTTC.

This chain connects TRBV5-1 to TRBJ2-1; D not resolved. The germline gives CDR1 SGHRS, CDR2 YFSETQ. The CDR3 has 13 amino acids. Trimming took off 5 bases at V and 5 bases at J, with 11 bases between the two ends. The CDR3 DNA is TGCGCCAGCAGAACCCTCGACAACAATGAGCAGTTCTTC. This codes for CASRTLDNNEQFF.

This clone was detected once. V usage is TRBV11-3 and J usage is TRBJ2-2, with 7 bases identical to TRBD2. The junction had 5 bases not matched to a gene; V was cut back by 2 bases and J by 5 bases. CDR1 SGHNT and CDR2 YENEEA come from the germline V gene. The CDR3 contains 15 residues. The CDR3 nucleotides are TGTGCCAGCAGCTTATATGGGGGGGATACCGGGGAGCTGTTTTTT. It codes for CASSLYGGDTGELFF.

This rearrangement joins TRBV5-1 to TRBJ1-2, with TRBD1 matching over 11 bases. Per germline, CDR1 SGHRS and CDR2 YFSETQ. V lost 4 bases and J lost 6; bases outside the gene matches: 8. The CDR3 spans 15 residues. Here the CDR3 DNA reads TGCGCCAGCAGCGGGAGGACAGGGGGCAGCGATGGCTACACCTTC. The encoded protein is CASSGRTGGSDGYTF. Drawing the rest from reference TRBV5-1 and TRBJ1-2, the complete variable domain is KAGVTQTPRYLIKTRGQQVTLSCSPISGHRSVSWYQQTPGQGLQFLFEYFSETQRNKGNFPGRFSGRQFSNSRSEMNVSTLELGDSALYLCASSGRTGGSDGYTFGSGTRLTVV.

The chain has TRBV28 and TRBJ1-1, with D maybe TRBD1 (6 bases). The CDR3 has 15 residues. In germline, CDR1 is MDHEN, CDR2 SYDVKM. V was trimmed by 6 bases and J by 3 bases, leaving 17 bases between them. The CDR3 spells CASSPSGEGDTEAFF. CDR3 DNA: TGTGCCAGCAGCCCAAGTGGGGAGGGGGACACTGAAGCTTTCTTT.

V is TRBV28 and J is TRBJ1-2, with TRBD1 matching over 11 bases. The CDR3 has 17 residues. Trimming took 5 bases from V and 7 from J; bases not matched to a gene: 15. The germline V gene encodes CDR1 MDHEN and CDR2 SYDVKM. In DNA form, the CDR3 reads TGTGCCAGCAGTCAAACAGGGACAGGGGGGAGGGTAACTGGCTACACCTTC. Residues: CASSQTGTGGRVTGYTF.

CDR3 DNA: TGTGCCAGCAGCATGGGCAGCGGGGGGGAGACCCAGTACTTC. It is translated as CASSMGSGGETQYF. The V call is TRBV6-6, the J call TRBJ2-5; TRBD2 agrees at 9 bases. Germline values: CDR1 MNHNY, CDR2 SVGAGI (reference sequence). The V segment lost 6 bases and the J segment 5 bases; nucleotides outside the gene matches: 7. This CDR3 is 14 amino acids long.

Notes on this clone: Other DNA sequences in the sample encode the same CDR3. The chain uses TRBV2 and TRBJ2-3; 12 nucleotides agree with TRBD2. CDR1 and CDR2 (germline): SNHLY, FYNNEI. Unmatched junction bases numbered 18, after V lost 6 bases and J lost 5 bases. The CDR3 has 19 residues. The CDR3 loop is CASRGSRRLAGVEGDTQYF. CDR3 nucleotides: TGTGCCAGCAGAGGCTCCCGGCGACTAGCGGGGGTGGAAGGAGATACGCAGTATTTT.

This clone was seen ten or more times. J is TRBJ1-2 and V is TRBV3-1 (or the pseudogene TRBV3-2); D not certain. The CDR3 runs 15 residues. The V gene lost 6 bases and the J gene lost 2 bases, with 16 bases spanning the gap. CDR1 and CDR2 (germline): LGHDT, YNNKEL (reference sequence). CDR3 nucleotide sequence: TGTGCCAGCAGACATTCCTCGACGGGGAACTATGGCTACACCTTC. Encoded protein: CASRHSSTGNYGYTF.

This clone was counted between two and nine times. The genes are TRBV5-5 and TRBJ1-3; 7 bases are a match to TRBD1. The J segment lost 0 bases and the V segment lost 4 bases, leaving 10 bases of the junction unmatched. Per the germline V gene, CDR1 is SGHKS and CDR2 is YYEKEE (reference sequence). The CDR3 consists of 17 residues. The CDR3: CASSLLDRSFSGNTIYF. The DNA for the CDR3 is TGTGCCAGCAGCCTACTGGACAGGTCATTCTCTGGAAACACCATATATTTT.

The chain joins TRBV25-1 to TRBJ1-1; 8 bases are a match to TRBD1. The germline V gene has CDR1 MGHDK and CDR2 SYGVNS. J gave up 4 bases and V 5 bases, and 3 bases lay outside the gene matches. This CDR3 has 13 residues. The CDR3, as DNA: TGTGCCAGCAGTCTTACAGGGGGCACTGAAGCTTTCTTT. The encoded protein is CASSLTGGTEAFF.

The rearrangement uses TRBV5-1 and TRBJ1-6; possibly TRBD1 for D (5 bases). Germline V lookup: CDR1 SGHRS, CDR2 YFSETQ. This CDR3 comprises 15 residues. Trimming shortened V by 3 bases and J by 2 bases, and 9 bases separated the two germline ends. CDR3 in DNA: TGCGCCAGCAGCTCAGGGATGCCCTATAATTCACCCCTCCACTTT. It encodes CASSSGMPYNSPLHF.

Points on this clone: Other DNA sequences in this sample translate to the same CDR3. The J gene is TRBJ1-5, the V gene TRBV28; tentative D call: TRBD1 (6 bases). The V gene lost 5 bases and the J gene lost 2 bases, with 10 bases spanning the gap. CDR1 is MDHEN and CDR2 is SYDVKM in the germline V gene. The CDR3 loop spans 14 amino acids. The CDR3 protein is CASSTRTGNQPQHF. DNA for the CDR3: TGTGCCAGCAGTACCAGGACAGGCAATCAGCCCCAGCATTTT.

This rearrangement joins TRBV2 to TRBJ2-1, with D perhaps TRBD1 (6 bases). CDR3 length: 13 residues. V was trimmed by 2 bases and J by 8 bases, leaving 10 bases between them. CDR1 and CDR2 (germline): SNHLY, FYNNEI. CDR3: CASSEQQGHEQFF. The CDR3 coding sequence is TGTGCCAGCAGTGAACAGCAGGGGCATGAGCAGTTCTTC.

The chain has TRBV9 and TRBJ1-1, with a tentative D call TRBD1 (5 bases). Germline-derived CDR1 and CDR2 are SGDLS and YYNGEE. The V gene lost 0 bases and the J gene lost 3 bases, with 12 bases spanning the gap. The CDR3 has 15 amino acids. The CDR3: CASSVDVGGDTEAFF. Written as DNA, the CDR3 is TGTGCCAGCAGCGTAGATGTCGGGGGGGACACTGAAGCTTTCTTT.

The CDR3 sequence: CASRDRGDQPQHF. The CDR3 region has the DNA TGTGCCAGTAGAGACAGGGGGGATCAGCCCCAGCATTTT. V gene TRBV19 combines with J gene TRBJ1-5, with 9 bases aligning to TRBD1. The CDR3 length is 13 residues. V was clipped by 6 bases and J by 5 bases; unmatched bases: 2. Looked up from germline, CDR1 is LNHDA and CDR2 is SQIVND (reference sequence).

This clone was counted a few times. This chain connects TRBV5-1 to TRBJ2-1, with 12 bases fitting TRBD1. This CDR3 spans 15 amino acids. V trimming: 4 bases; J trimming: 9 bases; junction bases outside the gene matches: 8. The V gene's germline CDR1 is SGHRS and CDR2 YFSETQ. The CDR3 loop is CASSATGQGAREQFF. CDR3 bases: TGCGCCAGCAGCGCCACGGGACAGGGGGCTCGTGAGCAGTTCTTC.

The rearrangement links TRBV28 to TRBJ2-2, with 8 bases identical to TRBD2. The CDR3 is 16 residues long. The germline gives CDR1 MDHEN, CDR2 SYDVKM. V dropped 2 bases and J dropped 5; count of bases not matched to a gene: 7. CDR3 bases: TGTGCCAGCAGTTTAGCTAGGGTAGCGGGGACCGGGGAGCTGTTTTTT. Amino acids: CASSLARVAGTGELFF.

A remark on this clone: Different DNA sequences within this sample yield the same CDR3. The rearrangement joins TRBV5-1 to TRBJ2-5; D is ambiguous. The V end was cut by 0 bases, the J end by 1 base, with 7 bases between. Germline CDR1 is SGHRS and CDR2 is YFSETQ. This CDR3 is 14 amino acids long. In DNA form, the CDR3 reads TGCGCCAGCAGCTTGGTGTCTACCCAAGAGACCCAGTACTTC. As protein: CASSLVSTQETQYF. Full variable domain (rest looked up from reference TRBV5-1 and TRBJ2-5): KAGVTQTPRYLIKTRGQQVTLSCSPISGHRSVSWYQQTPGQGLQFLFEYFSETQRNKGNFPGRFSGRQFSNSRSEMNVSTLELGDSALYLCASSLVSTQETQYFGPGTRLLVL.

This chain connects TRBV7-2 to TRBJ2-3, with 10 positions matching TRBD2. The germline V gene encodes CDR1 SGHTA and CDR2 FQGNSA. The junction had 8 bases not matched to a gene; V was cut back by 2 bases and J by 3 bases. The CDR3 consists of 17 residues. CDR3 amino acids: CASSLQWASGGTDTQYF. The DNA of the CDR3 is TGTGCCAGCAGCTTACAGTGGGCTAGCGGGGGAACAGATACGCAGTATTTT.

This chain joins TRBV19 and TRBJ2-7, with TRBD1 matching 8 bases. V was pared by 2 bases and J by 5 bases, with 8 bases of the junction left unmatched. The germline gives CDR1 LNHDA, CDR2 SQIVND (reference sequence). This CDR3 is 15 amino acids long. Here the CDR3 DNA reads TGTGCCAGTAGTATAATGGACAGGGCTCCACACGAGCAGTACTTC. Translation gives CASSIMDRAPHEQYF.

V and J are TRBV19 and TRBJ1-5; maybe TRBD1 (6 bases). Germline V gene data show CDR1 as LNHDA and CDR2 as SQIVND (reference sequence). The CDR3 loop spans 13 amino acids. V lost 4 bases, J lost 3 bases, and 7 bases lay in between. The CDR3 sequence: CASSRTVNQPQHF. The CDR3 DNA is TGTGCCAGTAGTAGGACAGTCAATCAGCCCCAGCATTTT. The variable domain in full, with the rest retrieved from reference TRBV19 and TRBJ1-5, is DGGITQSPKYLFRKEGQNVTLSCEQNLNHDAMYWYRQDPGQGLRLIYYSQIVNDFQKGDIAEGYSVSREKKESFPLTVTSAQKNPTAFYLCASSRTVNQPQHFGDGTRLSIL.

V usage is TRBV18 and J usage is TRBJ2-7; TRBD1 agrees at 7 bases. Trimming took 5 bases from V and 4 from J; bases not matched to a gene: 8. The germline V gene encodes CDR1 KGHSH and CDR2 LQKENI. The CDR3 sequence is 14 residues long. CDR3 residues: CASSTVGTAYEQYF. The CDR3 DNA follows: TGTGCCAGCTCAACCGTCGGGACAGCTTACGAGCAGTACTTC.

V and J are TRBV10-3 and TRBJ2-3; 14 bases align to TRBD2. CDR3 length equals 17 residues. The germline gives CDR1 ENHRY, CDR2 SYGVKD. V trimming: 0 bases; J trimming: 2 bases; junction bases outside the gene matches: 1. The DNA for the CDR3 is TGTGCCATCAGTGAGTCGGGACTAGCGGGGGCCACAGATACGCAGTATTTT. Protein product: CAISESGLAGATDTQYF.

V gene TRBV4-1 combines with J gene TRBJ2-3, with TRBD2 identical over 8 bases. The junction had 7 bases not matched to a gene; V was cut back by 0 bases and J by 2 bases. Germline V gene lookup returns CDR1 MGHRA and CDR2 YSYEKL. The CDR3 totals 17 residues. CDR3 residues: CASSQDGAGGPTDTQYF. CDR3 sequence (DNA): TGCGCCAGCAGCCAAGATGGGGCGGGGGGACCCACAGATACGCAGTATTTT.

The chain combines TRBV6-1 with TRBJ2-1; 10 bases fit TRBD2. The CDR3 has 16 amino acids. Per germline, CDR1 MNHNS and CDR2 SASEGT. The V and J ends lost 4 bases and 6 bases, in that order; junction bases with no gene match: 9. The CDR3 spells CASSGDKRGGINEQFF. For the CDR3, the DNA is TGTGCCAGCAGTGGAGATAAGCGGGGGGGCATCAATGAGCAGTTCTTC.

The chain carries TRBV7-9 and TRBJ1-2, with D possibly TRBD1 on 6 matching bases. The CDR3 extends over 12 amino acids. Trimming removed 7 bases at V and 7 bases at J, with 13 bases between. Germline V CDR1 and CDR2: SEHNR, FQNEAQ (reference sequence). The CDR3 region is CASTRDMSGYTF. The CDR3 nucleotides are TGTGCCAGCACGCGGGACATGTCTGGCTACACCTTC. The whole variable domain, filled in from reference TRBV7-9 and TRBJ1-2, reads DTGVSQNPRHKITKRGQNVTFRCDPISEHNRLYWYRQTLGQGPEFLTYFQNEAQLEKSRLLSDRFSAERPKGSFSTLEIQRTEQGDSAMYLCASTRDMSGYTFGSGTRLTVV.